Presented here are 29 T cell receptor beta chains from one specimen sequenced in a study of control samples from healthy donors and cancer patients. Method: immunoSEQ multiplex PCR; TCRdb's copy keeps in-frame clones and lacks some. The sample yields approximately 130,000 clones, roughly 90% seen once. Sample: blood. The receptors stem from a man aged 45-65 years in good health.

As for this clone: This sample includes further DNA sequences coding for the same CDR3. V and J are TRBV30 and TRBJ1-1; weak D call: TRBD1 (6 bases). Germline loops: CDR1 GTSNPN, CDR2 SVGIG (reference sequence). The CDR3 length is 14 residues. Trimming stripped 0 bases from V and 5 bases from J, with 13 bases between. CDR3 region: CAWSVTGRGTEAFF. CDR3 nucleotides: TGTGCCTGGAGTGTAACAGGGAGGGGGACTGAAGCTTTCTTT.

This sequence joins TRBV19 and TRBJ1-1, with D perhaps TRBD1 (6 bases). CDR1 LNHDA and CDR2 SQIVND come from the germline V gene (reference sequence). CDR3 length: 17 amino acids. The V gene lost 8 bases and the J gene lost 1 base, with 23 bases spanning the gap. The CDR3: CASQLGGQGRRNTEAFF. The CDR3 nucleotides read TGTGCCAGTCAACTTGGGGGTCAGGGGCGGAGGAACACTGAAGCTTTCTTT.

Here the CDR3 reads CASSILAGVSHNEQFF. The DNA of the CDR3 is TGTGCCAGCAGCATACTAGCGGGGGTTTCTCACAATGAGCAGTTCTTC. This chain joins TRBV11-3 and TRBJ2-1, with 11 bases lining up with TRBD2. Per the germline V gene, CDR1 is SGHNT and CDR2 is YENEEA. The CDR3 runs to 16 residues. The ends lost 5 bases at V and 5 bases at J; junction bases unmatched: 8.

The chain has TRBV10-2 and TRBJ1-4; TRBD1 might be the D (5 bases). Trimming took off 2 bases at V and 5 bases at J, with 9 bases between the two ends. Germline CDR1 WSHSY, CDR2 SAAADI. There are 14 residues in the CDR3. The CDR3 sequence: CASSEAGRNEKLFF. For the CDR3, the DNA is TGCGCCAGCAGTGAGGCAGGGAGAAATGAAAAACTGTTTTTT.

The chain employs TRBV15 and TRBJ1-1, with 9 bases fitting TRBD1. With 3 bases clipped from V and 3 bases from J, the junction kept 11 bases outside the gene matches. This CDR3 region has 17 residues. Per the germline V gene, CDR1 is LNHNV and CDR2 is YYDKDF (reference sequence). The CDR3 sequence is CATSSDTLGQGYTEAFF. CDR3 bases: TGTGCCACCAGCAGTGATACTCTTGGACAGGGGTACACTGAAGCTTTCTTT.

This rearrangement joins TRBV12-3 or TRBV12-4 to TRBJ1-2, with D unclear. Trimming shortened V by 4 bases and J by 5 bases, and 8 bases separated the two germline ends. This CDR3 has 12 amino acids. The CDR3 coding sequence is TGTGCCAGCAGTTCGGGAGCTTATGGCTACACCTTC. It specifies CASSSGAYGYTF.

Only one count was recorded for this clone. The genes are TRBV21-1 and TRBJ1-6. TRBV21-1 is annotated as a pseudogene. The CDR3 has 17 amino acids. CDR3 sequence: CASSKTGGSSYNSPLHF. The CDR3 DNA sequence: TGTGCCAGCAGCAAAACGGGTGGGAGCTCCTATAATTCACCCCTCCACTTT.

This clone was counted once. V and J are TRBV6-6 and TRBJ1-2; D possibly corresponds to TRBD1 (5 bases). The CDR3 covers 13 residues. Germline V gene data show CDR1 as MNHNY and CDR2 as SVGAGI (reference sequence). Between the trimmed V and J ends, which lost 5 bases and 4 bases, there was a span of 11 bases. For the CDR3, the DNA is TGTGCCAGCAGTACCGGGACGACCTATGGCTACACCTTC. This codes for CASSTGTTYGYTF.

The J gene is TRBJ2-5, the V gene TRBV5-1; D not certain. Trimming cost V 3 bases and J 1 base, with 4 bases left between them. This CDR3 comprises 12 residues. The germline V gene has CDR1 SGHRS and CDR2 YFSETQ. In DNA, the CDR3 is TGCGCCAGCAGCTCGGCCCAAGAGACCCAGTACTTC. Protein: CASSSAQETQYF.

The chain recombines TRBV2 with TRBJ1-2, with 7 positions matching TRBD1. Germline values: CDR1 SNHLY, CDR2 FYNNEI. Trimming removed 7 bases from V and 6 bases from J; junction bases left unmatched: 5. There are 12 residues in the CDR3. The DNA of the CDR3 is TGTGCCAGCACAGGACAGGATAATGGCTACACCTTC. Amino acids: CASTGQDNGYTF.

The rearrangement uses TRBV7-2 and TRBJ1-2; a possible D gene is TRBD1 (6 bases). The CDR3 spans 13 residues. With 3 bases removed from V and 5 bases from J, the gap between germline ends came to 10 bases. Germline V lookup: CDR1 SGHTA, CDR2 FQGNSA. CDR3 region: CASSFGQPYGYTF. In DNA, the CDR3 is TGTGCCAGCAGCTTTGGACAGCCTTATGGCTACACCTTC.

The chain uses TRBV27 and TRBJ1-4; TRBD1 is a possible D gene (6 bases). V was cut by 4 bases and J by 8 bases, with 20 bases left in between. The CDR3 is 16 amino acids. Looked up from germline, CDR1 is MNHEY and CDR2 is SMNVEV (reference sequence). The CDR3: CASSSPRQAPREKLFF. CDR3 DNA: TGTGCCAGCAGTTCCCCCAGACAGGCCCCTAGGGAAAAACTGTTTTTT.

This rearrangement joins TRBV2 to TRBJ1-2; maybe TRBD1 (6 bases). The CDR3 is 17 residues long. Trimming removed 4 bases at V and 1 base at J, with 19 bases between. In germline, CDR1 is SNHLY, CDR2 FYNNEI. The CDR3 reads CASSAETGLPINYGYTF. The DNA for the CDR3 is TGTGCCAGCAGTGCTGAGACAGGCCTCCCAATTAACTATGGCTACACCTTC.

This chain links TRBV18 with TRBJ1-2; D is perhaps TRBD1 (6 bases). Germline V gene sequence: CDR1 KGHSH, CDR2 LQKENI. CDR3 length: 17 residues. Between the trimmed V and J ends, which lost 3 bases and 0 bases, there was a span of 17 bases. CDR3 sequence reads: CASSPRELQGSNYGYTF. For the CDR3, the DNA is TGTGCCAGCTCACCGCGAGAACTTCAGGGGTCTAACTATGGCTACACCTTC.

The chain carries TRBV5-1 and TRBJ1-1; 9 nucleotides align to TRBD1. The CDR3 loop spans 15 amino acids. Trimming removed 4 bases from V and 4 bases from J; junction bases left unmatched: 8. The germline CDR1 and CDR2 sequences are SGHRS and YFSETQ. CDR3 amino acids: CASSIQTGGVTEAFF. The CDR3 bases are TGCGCCAGCAGCATCCAGACAGGGGGGGTCACTGAAGCTTTCTTT.

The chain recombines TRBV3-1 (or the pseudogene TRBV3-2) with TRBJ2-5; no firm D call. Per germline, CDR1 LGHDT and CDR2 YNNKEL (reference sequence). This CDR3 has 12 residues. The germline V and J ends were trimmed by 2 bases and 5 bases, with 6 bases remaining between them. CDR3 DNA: TGTGCCAGCAGCCAATATCGGGAGACCCAGTACTTC. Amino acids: CASSQYRETQYF.

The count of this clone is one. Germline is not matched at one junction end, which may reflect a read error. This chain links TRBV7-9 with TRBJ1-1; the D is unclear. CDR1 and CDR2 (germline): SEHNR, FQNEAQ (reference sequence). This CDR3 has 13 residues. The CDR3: CVSSAQGNTEAFF. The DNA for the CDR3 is TGTGTCAGCAGCGCCCAAGGGAACACTGAAGCTTTCTTT.

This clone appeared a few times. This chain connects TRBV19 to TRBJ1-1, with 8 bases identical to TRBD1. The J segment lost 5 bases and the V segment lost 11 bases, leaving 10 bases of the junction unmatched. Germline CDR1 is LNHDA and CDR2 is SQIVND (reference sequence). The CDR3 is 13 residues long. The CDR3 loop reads CAVDRGAQTEAFF. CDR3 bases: TGTGCCGTTGACAGGGGAGCCCAAACTGAAGCTTTCTTT.

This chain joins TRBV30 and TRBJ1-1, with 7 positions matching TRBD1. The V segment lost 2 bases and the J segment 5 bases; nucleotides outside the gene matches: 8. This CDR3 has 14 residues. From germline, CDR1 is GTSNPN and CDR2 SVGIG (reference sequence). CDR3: CAWSPGGLETEAFF. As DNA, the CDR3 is TGTGCCTGGAGTCCAGGGGGGTTGGAGACTGAAGCTTTCTTT.

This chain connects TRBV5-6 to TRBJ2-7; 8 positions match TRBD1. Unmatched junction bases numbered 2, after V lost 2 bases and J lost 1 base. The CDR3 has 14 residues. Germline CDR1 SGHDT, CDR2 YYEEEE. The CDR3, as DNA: TGTGCCAGCAGCTTCGGACAGGGATCCTACGAGCAGTACTTC. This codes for CASSFGQGSYEQYF.

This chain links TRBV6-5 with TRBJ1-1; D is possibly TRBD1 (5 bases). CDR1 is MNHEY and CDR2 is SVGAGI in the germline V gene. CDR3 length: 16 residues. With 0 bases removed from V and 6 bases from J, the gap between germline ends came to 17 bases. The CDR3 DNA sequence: TGTGCCAGCAGTTACTCGATAAACAGGAGGTTTGCTGAAGCTTTCTTT. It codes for CASSYSINRRFAEAFF.

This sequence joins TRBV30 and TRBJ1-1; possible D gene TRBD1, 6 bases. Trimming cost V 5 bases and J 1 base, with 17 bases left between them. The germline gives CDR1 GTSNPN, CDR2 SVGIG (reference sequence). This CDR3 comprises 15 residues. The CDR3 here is CAWAPKGGRNTEAFF. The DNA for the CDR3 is TGTGCCTGGGCCCCCAAGGGGGGAAGGAACACTGAAGCTTTCTTT.

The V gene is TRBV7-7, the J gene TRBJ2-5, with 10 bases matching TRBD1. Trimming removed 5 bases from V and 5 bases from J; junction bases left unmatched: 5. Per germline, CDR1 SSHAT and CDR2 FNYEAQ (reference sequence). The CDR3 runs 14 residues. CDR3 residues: CASSPTGGGETQYF. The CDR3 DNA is TGTGCCAGCAGCCCGACAGGGGGCGGGGAGACCCAGTACTTC.

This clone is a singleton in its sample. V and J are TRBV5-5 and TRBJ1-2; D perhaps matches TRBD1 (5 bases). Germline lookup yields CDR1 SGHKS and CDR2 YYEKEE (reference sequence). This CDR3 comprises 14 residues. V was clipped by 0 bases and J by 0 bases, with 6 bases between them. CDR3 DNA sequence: TGTGCCAGCAGCTTGGGGACAACTAACTATGGCTACACCTTC. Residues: CASSLGTTNYGYTF.

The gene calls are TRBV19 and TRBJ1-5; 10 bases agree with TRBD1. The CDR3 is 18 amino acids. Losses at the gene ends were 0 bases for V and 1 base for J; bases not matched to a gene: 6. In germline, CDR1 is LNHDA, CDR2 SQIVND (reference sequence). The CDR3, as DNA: TGTGCCAGTAGTATAGAAGGGACAGGGGTGTCGAGCAATCAGCCCCAGCATTTT. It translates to CASSIEGTGVSSNQPQHF.

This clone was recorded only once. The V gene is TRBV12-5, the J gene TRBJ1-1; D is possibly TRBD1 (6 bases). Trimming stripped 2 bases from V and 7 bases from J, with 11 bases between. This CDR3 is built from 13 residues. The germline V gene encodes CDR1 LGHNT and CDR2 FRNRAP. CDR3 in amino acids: CASGLSGQNEAFF. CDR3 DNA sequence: TGTGCTAGTGGTTTGTCCGGACAGAATGAAGCTTTCTTT.

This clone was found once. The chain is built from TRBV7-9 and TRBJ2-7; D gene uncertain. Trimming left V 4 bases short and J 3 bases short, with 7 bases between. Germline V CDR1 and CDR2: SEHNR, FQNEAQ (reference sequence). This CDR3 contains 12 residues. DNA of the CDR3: TGTGCCAGCAGCTCCTTACTCTACGAGCAGTACTTC. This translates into CASSSLLYEQYF.

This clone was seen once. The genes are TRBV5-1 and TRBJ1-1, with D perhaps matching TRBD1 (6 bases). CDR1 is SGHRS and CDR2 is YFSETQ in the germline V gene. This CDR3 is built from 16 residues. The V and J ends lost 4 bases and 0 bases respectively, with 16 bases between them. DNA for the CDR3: TGCGCCAGCAGCCCATCCGTACAGGGTCTGAACACTGAAGCTTTCTTT. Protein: CASSPSVQGLNTEAFF. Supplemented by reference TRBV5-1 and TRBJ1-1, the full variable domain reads KAGVTQTPRYLIKTRGQQVTLSCSPISGHRSVSWYQQTPGQGLQFLFEYFSETQRNKGNFPGRFSGRQFSNSRSEMNVSTLELGDSALYLCASSPSVQGLNTEAFFGQGTRLTVV.

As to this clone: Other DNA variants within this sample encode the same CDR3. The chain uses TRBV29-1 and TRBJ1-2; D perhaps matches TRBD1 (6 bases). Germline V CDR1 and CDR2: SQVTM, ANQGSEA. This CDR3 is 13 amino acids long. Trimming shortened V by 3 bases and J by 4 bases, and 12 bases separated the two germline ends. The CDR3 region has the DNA TGCAGCGTTGAGAGGGGGTTGGGCTATGGCTACACCTTC. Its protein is CSVERGLGYGYTF.